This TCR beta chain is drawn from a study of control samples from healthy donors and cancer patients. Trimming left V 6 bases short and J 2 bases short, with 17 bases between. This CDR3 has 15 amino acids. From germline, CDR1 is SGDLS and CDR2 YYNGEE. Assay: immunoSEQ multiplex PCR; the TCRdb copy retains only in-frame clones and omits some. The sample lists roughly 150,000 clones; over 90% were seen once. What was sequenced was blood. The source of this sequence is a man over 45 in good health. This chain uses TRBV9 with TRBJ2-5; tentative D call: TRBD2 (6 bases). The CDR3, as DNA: TGTGCCAGCAAACGTCGGCGGAGGGGACAAGAGACCCAGTACTTC. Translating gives CASKRRRRGQETQYF.